These 24 T cell receptor beta chains came from one sample sequenced in a study of glioma-infiltrating T cells after dendritic cell vaccination. Produced via immunoSEQ multiplex PCR; TCRdb's table is partial and in-frame only. The sample has about 82,000 clones, 70% to 90% seen once. Sequencing used blood, obtained before dendritic cell vaccination. These receptors came from a human donor with glioblastoma.

V gene TRBV14 combines with J gene TRBJ2-7; 11 bases align to TRBD2. Germline V gene data show CDR1 as SGHDN and CDR2 as FVKESK. This CDR3 has 16 residues. V lost 1 base, J lost 4 bases, and 6 bases stayed unmatched. In DNA, the CDR3 is TGTGCCAGCAGCCAAGCGTCGGGACTAGCGGCGTACGAGCAGTACTTC. Its protein is CASSQASGLAAYEQYF.

This chain uses TRBV11-2 with TRBJ1-1; weak D call: TRBD1 (6 bases). There are 15 residues in the CDR3. Germline CDR1 and CDR2: SGHAT and FQNNGV. The germline V and J ends were trimmed by 3 bases and 1 base, with 12 bases remaining between them. The CDR3 sequence is CASSFMRGANTEAFF. CDR3 nucleotide sequence: TGTGCCAGCAGCTTTATGCGGGGGGCGAACACTGAAGCTTTCTTT.

The chain has TRBV7-6 and TRBJ2-5, with no clear D. The germline V gene has CDR1 SGHVS and CDR2 FNYEAQ. V dropped 3 bases and J dropped 5 bases, with 10 bases sitting between them. The CDR3 length is 13 residues. CDR3 in amino acids: CASSFLLRETQYF. The CDR3 nucleotides read TGTGCCAGCAGCTTCCTCCTGCGGGAGACCCAGTACTTC.

The rearrangement joins TRBV19 to TRBJ2-2, with 10 bases lining up with TRBD1. CDR3 length equals 16 residues. Unmatched junction bases numbered 10, after V lost 7 bases and J lost 5 bases. CDR1 and CDR2 from the germline V gene are LNHDA and SQIVND (reference sequence). The CDR3 is CASTMGQGKRTGELFF. Here the CDR3 DNA reads TGTGCCAGTACAATGGGACAGGGGAAGAGGACCGGGGAGCTGTTTTTT.

This clone has a single count. At one boundary the junction diverges from the germline segment, which might be a read error. The same CDR3 is also encoded by other DNA sequences in this sample. This chain links TRBV2 with TRBJ1-5; a weak D match, TRBD1 (5 bases). The CDR3 consists of 12 residues. CDR1 and CDR2 from the germline V gene are SNHLY and FYNNEI. The CDR3 here is CASKGSNQPQHF. The CDR3 DNA reads TGTGCTAGCAAGGGGAGCAATCAGCCCCAGCATTTT.

The chain carries TRBV30 and TRBJ1-3, with D possibly TRBD1 on 5 matching bases. The CDR3 is 13 residues long. Per the germline V gene, CDR1 is GTSNPN and CDR2 is SVGIG (reference sequence). V was cut by 1 base and J by 4 bases, with 8 bases left in between. The CDR3 nucleotides are TGTGCCTGGAGTGCAGGGTGGGGAAACACCATATATTTT. It is translated as CAWSAGWGNTIYF.

The gene calls are TRBV5-1 and TRBJ2-5; 7 nucleotides agree with TRBD1. Losses at the gene ends were 7 bases for V and 1 base for J; bases not matched to a gene: 7. This CDR3 region has 14 residues. Germline V gene sequence: CDR1 SGHRS, CDR2 YFSETQ. The CDR3 DNA sequence: TGCGCCAGCGGCCAGGGACAGATCCAAGAGACCCAGTACTTC. It is translated as CASGQGQIQETQYF.

The chain is built from TRBV5-1 and TRBJ2-5; a possible D gene is TRBD1 (5 bases). CDR1 SGHRS and CDR2 YFSETQ come from the germline V gene. The CDR3 covers 15 residues. V was shortened by 4 bases and J by 1 base, with 14 bases between the two germline ends. CDR3 residues: CASSPTGPGQETQYF. In DNA form, the CDR3 reads TGCGCCAGCAGCCCCACAGGACCGGGCCAAGAGACCCAGTACTTC.

This clone was recorded only once. The chain combines TRBV7-3 with TRBJ1-3; no clear D. Germline V CDR1 and CDR2: SGHTA, FQGTGA. This CDR3 is built from 15 residues. The V end lost 0 bases, the J end lost 4 bases, and 10 bases lay between the germline ends. The CDR3 sequence is CASSLTSGNGNTIYF. CDR3 DNA: TGTGCCAGCAGCTTAACGTCGGGGAACGGAAACACCATATATTTT. Filled out from reference TRBV7-3 and TRBJ1-3, the complete variable domain reads GAGVSQTPSNKVTEKGKYVELRCDPISGHTALYWYRQSLGQGPEFLIYFQGTGAADDSGLPNDRFFAVRPEGSVSTLKIQRTERGDSAVYLCASSLTSGNGNTIYFGEGSWLTVV.

The CDR3 protein is CASSPGDYGYTF. The CDR3 nucleotides read TGTGCCAGCAGCCCCGGGGACTATGGCTACACCTTC. This sequence joins TRBV7-9 and TRBJ1-2; no clear D. The V end lost 5 bases, the J end lost 3 bases, and 7 bases lay between the germline ends. This CDR3 spans 12 amino acids. CDR1 is SEHNR and CDR2 is FQNEAQ in the germline V gene (reference sequence).

V is TRBV2 and J is TRBJ1-3; tentative D call: TRBD1 (6 bases). The CDR3 is made up of 15 amino acids. Germline-derived CDR1 and CDR2 are SNHLY and FYNNEI. V was trimmed by 6 bases and J by 3 bases, leaving 15 bases between them. The chain's CDR3 is CASSVGQISGNTIYF. The CDR3 bases are TGTGCCAGCAGCGTCGGACAGATAAGTGGAAACACCATATATTTT.

This clone was found once. The gene calls are TRBV6-5 and TRBJ1-6; 11 nucleotides agree with TRBD1. Germline assignment: CDR1 MNHEY and CDR2 SVGAGI. The CDR3 has 16 residues. V lost 2 bases to trimming and J lost 7 bases; unmatched junction nucleotides: 4. The CDR3 DNA sequence: TGTGCCAGCAGTTACGCCCGGGACAGGGGGAATTCACCCCTCCACTTT. Translation gives CASSYARDRGNSPLHF.

This clone has just one count. J is TRBJ2-1 and V is TRBV25-1; 8 bases map to TRBD1. This CDR3 is built from 15 residues. Unmatched junction bases numbered 8, after V lost 3 bases and J lost 7 bases. Per the germline V gene, CDR1 is MGHDK and CDR2 is SYGVNS. CDR3 amino acids: CASSEPQGDGNEQFF. The CDR3 DNA follows: TGTGCCAGCAGTGAGCCACAGGGGGACGGTAATGAGCAGTTCTTC. Using reference TRBV25-1 and TRBJ2-1 for the parts outside the CDR3, the full variable domain is EADIYQTPRYLVIGTGKKITLECSQTMGHDKMYWYQQDPGMELHLIHYSYGVNSTEKGDLSSESTVSRIRTEHFPLTLESARPSHTSQYLCASSEPQGDGNEQFFGPGTRLTVL.

V and J are TRBV9 and TRBJ2-7; D is uncertain. The CDR3 is 15 amino acids. V lost 0 bases to trimming and J lost 2 bases, with 12 bases between them. Per germline, CDR1 SGDLS and CDR2 YYNGEE. The CDR3 is CASSVDGPPTYEQYF. In DNA form, the CDR3 reads TGTGCCAGCAGCGTAGATGGGCCGCCTACCTACGAGCAGTACTTC.

The V gene is TRBV18, the J gene TRBJ1-4; D perhaps matches TRBD1 (6 bases). The CDR3 totals 14 residues. V shed 5 bases and J shed 1 base, with 8 bases lying between them. Looked up from germline, CDR1 is KGHSH and CDR2 is LQKENI. CDR3 amino acids: CASSSGVTNEKLFF. The CDR3 DNA follows: TGTGCCAGCTCATCAGGGGTAACTAATGAAAAACTGTTTTTT. Full variable domain (outside the CDR3, taken from reference TRBV18 and TRBJ1-4): NAGVMQNPRHLVRRRGQEARLRCSPMKGHSHVYWYRQLPEEGLKFMVYLQKENIIDESGMPKERFSAEFPKEGPSILRIQQVVRGDSAAYFCASSSGVTNEKLFFGSGTQLSVL.

This chain connects TRBV2 to TRBJ2-1; 7 bases line up with TRBD1. Germline lookup yields CDR1 SNHLY and CDR2 FYNNEI. V shed 3 bases, J shed 0 bases, and the junction held 8 bases outside the gene matches. This CDR3 spans 17 amino acids. The CDR3 loop is CASSDTGDLSSYNEQFF. The CDR3 DNA is TGTGCCAGCAGTGACACAGGGGACCTTAGCTCCTACAATGAGCAGTTCTTC.

As to this clone: One end of the junction does not line up with germline, which may come from a read error. Other nucleotide sequences in the sample specify the same CDR3. The chain has TRBV5-1 and TRBJ1-6, with D perhaps TRBD1 (6 bases). Germline V gene lookup returns CDR1 SGHRS and CDR2 YFSETQ. The CDR3 spans 17 residues. The CDR3 spells CASSLALDSGNNSPLHF. CDR3 DNA: TGCGCCAGCAGCTTGGCCCTGGACAGCGGCAATAATTCCCCCCTCCACTTT.

This clone has a single count. The chain is built from TRBV5-6 and TRBJ1-1, with D maybe TRBD1 (5 bases). Germline V gene sequence: CDR1 SGHDT, CDR2 YYEEEE. The V gene lost 2 bases and the J gene lost 6 bases, with 11 bases spanning the gap. The CDR3 loop spans 13 amino acids. The CDR3 loop is CASSLIRGAEAFF. DNA for the CDR3: TGTGCCAGCAGCTTAATTAGGGGTGCTGAAGCTTTCTTT.

The chain couples TRBV5-1 to TRBJ1-1; the D is unclear. The CDR3 contains 15 residues. Trimming cost V 4 bases and J 2 bases, with 15 bases left between them. The germline CDR1 and CDR2 sequences are SGHRS and YFSETQ. The CDR3 spells CASSPNPGINTEAFF. The CDR3 nucleotides read TGCGCCAGCAGCCCCAATCCGGGGATAAACACTGAAGCTTTCTTT.

The chain has TRBV2 and TRBJ1-4; 11 bases map to TRBD1. Trimming took 6 bases from V and 7 from J; bases not matched to a gene: 7. Looked up from germline, CDR1 is SNHLY and CDR2 is FYNNEI. The CDR3 contains 15 residues. The DNA of the CDR3 is TGTGCCAGCAGCGGACAGGGGGCGTCGACTGAAAAACTGTTTTTT. Amino acids: CASSGQGASTEKLFF.

The V call is TRBV2, the J call TRBJ2-2; TRBD1 is a possible D gene (5 bases). The V end lost 6 bases, the J end lost 4 bases, and 12 bases lay between the germline ends. Germline assignment: CDR1 SNHLY and CDR2 FYNNEI. This CDR3 is built from 14 residues. The CDR3 region is CASRGAGFTGELFF. The CDR3 nucleotides are TGTGCCAGCAGAGGGGCTGGGTTCACCGGGGAGCTGTTTTTT.

The J gene is TRBJ1-1, the V gene TRBV2; tentatively, D is TRBD1 (5 bases). CDR3 length: 19 residues. Trimming stripped 5 bases from V and 5 bases from J, with 30 bases between. CDR1 is SNHLY, CDR2 FYNNEI, per germline. Written as DNA, the CDR3 is TGTGCCAGCAGTCCTATACCAGGGCCGAACCTCGCCGGGCGGACTGAAGCTTTCTTT. This translates into CASSPIPGPNLAGRTEAFF. Variable domain in full (rest from reference TRBV2 and TRBJ1-1): EPEVTQTPSHQVTQMGQEVILRCVPISNHLYFYWYRQILGQKVEFLVSFYNNEISEKSEIFDDQFSVERPDGSNFTLKIRSTKLEDSAMYFCASSPIPGPNLAGRTEAFFGQGTRLTVV.

V usage is TRBV28 and J usage is TRBJ2-1; 8 bases match TRBD1. V shed 7 bases and J 1 base; nucleotides not matched to a gene: 12. Germline CDR1 and CDR2: MDHEN and SYDVKM. The CDR3 is made up of 17 amino acids. The CDR3 nucleotides read TGTGCCAGCAAGGGCAGGGGGCTTCTCGTATCCTACAATGAGCAGTTCTTC. It specifies CASKGRGLLVSYNEQFF.

The genes are TRBV6-6 and TRBJ2-1; 9 positions agree with TRBD2. The germline V gene encodes CDR1 MNHNY and CDR2 SVGAGI (reference sequence). The CDR3 consists of 16 residues. V lost 4 bases and J lost 5; bases outside the gene matches: 9. The CDR3 reads CASSFKAGGPNNEQFF. CDR3 bases: TGTGCCAGCAGTTTTAAAGCGGGAGGCCCCAACAATGAGCAGTTCTTC.